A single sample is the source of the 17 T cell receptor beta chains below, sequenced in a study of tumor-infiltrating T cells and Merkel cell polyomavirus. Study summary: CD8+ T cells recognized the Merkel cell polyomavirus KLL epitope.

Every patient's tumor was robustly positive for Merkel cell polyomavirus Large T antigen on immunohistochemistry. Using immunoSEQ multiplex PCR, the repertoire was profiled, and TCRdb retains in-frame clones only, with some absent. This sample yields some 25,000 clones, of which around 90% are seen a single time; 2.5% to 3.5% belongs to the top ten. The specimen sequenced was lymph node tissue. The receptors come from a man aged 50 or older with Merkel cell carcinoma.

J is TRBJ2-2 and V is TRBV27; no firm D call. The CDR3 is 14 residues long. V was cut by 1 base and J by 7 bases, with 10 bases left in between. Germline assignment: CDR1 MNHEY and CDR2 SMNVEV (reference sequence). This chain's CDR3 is CASSLYFSIGELFF. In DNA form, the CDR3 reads TGTGCCAGCAGTTTATATTTTTCCATCGGGGAGCTGTTTTTT.

The CDR3 loop is CASSFGRGNYGYTF. As DNA, the CDR3 is TGTGCCAGCAGCTTTGGCAGGGGTAACTATGGCTACACCTTC. The V gene is TRBV5-6, the J gene TRBJ1-2; D perhaps matches TRBD1 (6 bases). The germline V and J ends were trimmed by 2 bases and 1 base, with 9 bases remaining between them. Germline CDR1 and CDR2: SGHDT and YYEEEE. The CDR3 runs 14 residues.

The CDR3 DNA reads as TGTGCCAGCAGCTTAGGTCCCGGGACAGGGGTAAGCGGCCCATGGAATGAGCAGTTCTTC. Protein sequence: CASSLGPGTGVSGPWNEQFF. The chain uses TRBV11-3 and TRBJ2-1; 10 bases map to TRBD1. With 1 base clipped from V and 7 bases from J, the junction kept 19 bases outside the gene matches. Germline V gives CDR1 SGHNT, CDR2 YENEEA. The CDR3 length is 20 residues.

CDR3 nucleotides: TGTGCCTGGAGCCGGGACATTTCTGGAAACACCATATATTTT. Residues: CAWSRDISGNTIYF. The chain recombines TRBV30 with TRBJ1-3, with a possible D match to TRBD1 (6 bases). The V gene's germline CDR1 is GTSNPN and CDR2 SVGIG (reference sequence). This CDR3 is 14 amino acids long. Trimming took off 3 bases at V and 1 base at J, with 10 bases between the two ends.

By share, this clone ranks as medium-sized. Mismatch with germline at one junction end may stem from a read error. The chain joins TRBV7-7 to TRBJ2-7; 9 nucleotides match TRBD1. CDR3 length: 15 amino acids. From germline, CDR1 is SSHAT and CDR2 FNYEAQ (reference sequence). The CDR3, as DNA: TGTGCTAGCAGCCCCTCCGGACAGGGGACATACGAGCAGTACTTC. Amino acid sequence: CASSPSGQGTYEQYF. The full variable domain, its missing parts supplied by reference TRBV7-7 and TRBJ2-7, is GAGVSQSPRYKVTKRGQDVTLRCDPISSHATLYWYQQALGQGPEFLTYFNYEAQPDKSGLPSDRFSAERPEGSISTLTIQRTEQRDSAMYRCASSPSGQGTYEQYFGPGTRLTVT.

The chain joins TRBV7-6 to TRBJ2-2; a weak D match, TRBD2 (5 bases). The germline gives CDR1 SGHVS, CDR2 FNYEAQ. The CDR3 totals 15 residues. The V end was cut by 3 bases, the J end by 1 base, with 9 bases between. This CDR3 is CASSFGSENTGELFF. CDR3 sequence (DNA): TGTGCCAGCAGCTTTGGTAGCGAGAACACCGGGGAGCTGTTTTTT.

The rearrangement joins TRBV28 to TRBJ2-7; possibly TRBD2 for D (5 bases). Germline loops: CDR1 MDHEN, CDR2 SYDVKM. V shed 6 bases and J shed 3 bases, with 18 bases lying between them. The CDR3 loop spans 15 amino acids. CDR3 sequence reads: CASSPPGLGYYEQYF. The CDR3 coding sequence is TGTGCCAGCAGCCCACCGGGGTTGGGTTACTACGAGCAGTACTTC.

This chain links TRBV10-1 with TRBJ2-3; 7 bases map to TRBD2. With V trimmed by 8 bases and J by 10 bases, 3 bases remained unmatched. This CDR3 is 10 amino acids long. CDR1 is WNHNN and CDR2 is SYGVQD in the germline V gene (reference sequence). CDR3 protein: CASWGGAQYF. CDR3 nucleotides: TGCGCCAGCTGGGGGGGTGCGCAGTATTTT.

The CDR3 region is CASSPTSGGGVQFF. For the CDR3, the DNA is TGTGCCAGCAGCCCAACTAGCGGGGGTGGAGTGCAGTTCTTC. The rearrangement uses TRBV9 and TRBJ2-1, with TRBD2 identical over 11 bases. This CDR3 is 14 amino acids long. V gave up 4 bases and J gave up 12 bases; unmatched junction bases: 9. The germline gives CDR1 SGDLS, CDR2 YYNGEE.

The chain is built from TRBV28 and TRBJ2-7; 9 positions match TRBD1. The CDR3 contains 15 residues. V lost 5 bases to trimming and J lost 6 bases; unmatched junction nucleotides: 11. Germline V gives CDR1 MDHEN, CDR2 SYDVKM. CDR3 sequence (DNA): TGTGCCAGCAGTAACCCCGGGACAGGGTCTTTCGAGCAGTACTTC. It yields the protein CASSNPGTGSFEQYF.

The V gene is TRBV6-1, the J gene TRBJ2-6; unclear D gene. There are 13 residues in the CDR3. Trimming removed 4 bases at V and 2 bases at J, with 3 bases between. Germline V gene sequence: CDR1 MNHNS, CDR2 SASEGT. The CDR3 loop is CASSVTGANVLTF. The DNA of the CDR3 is TGTGCCAGCAGTGTTACTGGGGCCAACGTCCTGACTTTC.

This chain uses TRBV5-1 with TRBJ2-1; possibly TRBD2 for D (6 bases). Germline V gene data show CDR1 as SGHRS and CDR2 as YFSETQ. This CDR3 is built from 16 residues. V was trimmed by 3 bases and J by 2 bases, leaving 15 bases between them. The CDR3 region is CASSSGGGVTYNEQFF. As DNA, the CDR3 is TGCGCCAGCAGCTCGGGTGGCGGGGTGACCTACAATGAGCAGTTCTTC.

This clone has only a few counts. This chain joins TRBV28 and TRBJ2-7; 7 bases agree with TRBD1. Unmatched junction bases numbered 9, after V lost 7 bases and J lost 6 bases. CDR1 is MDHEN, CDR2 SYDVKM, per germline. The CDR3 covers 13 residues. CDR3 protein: CASKLTGVGEQYF. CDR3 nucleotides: TGTGCCAGCAAACTAACAGGGGTGGGCGAGCAGTACTTC.

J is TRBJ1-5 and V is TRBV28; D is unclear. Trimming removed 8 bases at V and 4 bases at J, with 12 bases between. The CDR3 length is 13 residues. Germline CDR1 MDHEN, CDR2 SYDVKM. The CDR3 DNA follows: TGTGCCAGCGTCAGTCGAAGTAATCAGCCCCAGCATTTT. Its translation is CASVSRSNQPQHF.

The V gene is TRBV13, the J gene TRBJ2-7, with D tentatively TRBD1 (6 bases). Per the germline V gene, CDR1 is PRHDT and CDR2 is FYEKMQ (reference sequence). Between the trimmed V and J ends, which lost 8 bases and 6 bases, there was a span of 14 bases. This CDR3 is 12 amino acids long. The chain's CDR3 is CASSQGTGEQYF. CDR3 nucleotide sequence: TGTGCCAGCTCTCAGGGGACCGGCGAGCAGTACTTC. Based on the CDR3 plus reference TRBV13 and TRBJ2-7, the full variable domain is AAGVIQSPRHLIKEKRETATLKCYPIPRHDTVYWYQQGPGQDPQFLISFYEKMQSDKGSIPDRFSAQQFSDYHSELNMSSLELGDSALYFCASSQGTGEQYFGPGTRLTVT.

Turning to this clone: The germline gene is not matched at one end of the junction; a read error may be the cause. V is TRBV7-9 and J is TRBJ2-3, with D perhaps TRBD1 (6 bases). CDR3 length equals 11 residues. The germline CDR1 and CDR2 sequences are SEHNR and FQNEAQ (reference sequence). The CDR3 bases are TGTGCCAGCAGCTCCCCAGGGGATTTTTTATTT. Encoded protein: CASSSPGDFLF.

This chain's CDR3 is CASRVGTSGGNTGELFF. CDR3 DNA sequence: TGTGCCAGCCGTGTAGGGACTAGCGGGGGGAACACCGGGGAGCTGTTTTTT. This chain uses TRBV6-1 with TRBJ2-2; TRBD2 aligns across 14 bases. Per germline, CDR1 MNHNS and CDR2 SASEGT. This CDR3 is 17 amino acids long. With 8 bases clipped from V and 1 base from J, the junction kept 6 bases outside the gene matches.